Listed here are 28 T cell receptor beta chains from one sample, sequenced in a study of T-cell memory formation after mild COVID-19 (TCRdb year 2021). The library came from 5' RACE. Sequenced using an Illumina NovaSeq 6000. TCRdb reran the public reads through fastp at Q25 and MiXCR, keeping productive beta chains. Records with the same CDR3 protein are collapsed into one entry carrying the most frequent genes and DNA. The sample table lists around 250,000 distinct CDR3 sequences, 15% to 17% of them with a count of one. The ten largest clonotypes hold around 2% of the sample. The sample taken for sequencing was PBMCs or a T cell subset sorted from them (not recorded which). Receptors were obtained from an adult woman who had mild COVID-19 (a few samples of this study predate the infection). The sample titles of this study are shuffled in the database, so cell type and time point are left out; the donor was told from shared clones.

The genes are TRBV12-3 or TRBV12-4 and TRBJ2-7; no clear D. Trimming took off 6 bases at V and 0 bases at J, with 6 bases between the two ends. The CDR3 extends over 12 amino acids. CDR3 loop: CASRPGSYEQYF. DNA of the CDR3: TGTGCCAGCAGACCAGGCTCCTACGAGCAGTACTTC.

In this sample, this clonotype turned up a few times. The chain joins TRBV9 to TRBJ1-3; D is uncertain. The CDR3 totals 17 residues. The ends were cut back, 0 bases at V and 0 bases at J, with 13 bases in the middle. Per germline, CDR1 SGDLS and CDR2 YYNGEE. CDR3 sequence (DNA): TGTGCCAGCAGCGTAGCTGAGGCACAAATCTCTGGAAACACCATATATTTT. Amino acids: CASSVAEAQISGNTIYF.

This clonotype appeared a few times. V and J are TRBV9 and TRBJ2-3; D gene unclear. V was trimmed by 0 bases and J by 0 bases, leaving 5 bases between them. Looked up from germline, CDR1 is SGDLS and CDR2 is YYNGEE. This CDR3 comprises 14 residues. The CDR3 loop reads CASSVGPSTDTQYF. The DNA for the CDR3 is TGTGCCAGCAGCGTAGGGCCCAGCACAGATACGCAGTATTTT.

This rearrangement joins TRBV11-3 to TRBJ2-4; 13 nucleotides match TRBD2. The trim removed 5 bases at V and 6 bases at J, leaving 7 bases unmatched. Germline V gives CDR1 SGHNT, CDR2 YENEEA. This CDR3 has 16 residues. CDR3: CASSAWTSGSTNIQYF. The DNA of the CDR3 is TGTGCCAGCAGCGCCTGGACTAGCGGGAGCACAAACATTCAGTACTTC.

The J gene is TRBJ1-4, the V gene TRBV29-1; no clear D gene. Trimming left V 4 bases short and J 5 bases short, with 5 bases between. This CDR3 contains 11 residues. CDR1 is SQVTM and CDR2 is ANQGSEA in the germline V gene. DNA of the CDR3: TGCAGCGTTGCGGAAAATGAAAAACTGTTTTTT. Its protein is CSVAENEKLFF.

The rearrangement links TRBV20-1 to TRBJ2-1; D assignment may be TRBD1 or TRBD2 (7 bases each). The CDR3 runs to 15 residues. The V end was cut by 3 bases, the J end by 5 bases, with 17 bases between. Germline CDR1 and CDR2: DFQATT and SNEGSKA (reference sequence). CDR3 in DNA: TGCAGTGCTAGTAGCCGCCAGGGGGGGGACAATGAGCAGTTCTTC. Its protein is CSASSRQGGDNEQFF.

The chain links TRBV3-1 to TRBJ1-2; TRBD1 might be the D (5 bases). This CDR3 region has 14 residues. From germline, CDR1 is LGHDT and CDR2 YNNKEL (reference sequence). Trimming cost V 2 bases and J 4 bases, with 11 bases left between them. The CDR3 region is CASSQRGIGYGYTF. Here the CDR3 DNA reads TGTGCCAGCAGCCAAAGGGGAATTGGCTATGGCTACACCTTC. Full variable domain (outside the CDR3, taken from reference TRBV3-1 and TRBJ1-2): DTAVSQTPKYLVTQMGNDKSIKCEQNLGHDTMYWYKQDSKKFLKIMFSYNNKELIINETVPNRFSPKSPDKAHLNLHINSLELGDSAVYFCASSQRGIGYGYTFGSGTRLTVV.

V and J are TRBV30 and TRBJ2-1; TRBD2 might be the D (6 bases). CDR3 size: 13 residues. Between the trimmed V and J ends, which lost 3 bases and 10 bases, there was a span of 16 bases. CDR1 is GTSNPN, CDR2 SVGIG, per germline (reference sequence). The CDR3 loop reads CAWSAGLQTEQFF. In nucleotides, the CDR3 is TGTGCCTGGAGCGCGGGACTCCAGACGGAGCAGTTCTTC.

This clonotype was seen ten or more times. V gene TRBV11-1 combines with J gene TRBJ1-1; D is perhaps TRBD1 (6 bases). CDR3 length: 15 residues. Germline V lookup: CDR1 SGHAT, CDR2 FQDESV (reference sequence). The V gene lost 5 bases and the J gene lost 2 bases, with 15 bases spanning the gap. CDR3 sequence: CASSPRRQANTEAFF. The DNA for the CDR3 is TGTGCCAGCAGCCCCCGAAGACAGGCCAACACTGAAGCTTTCTTT.

The table lists this clonotype with a few counts. The chain couples TRBV5-1 to TRBJ2-7; TRBD2 aligns across 14 bases. The trim removed 4 bases at V and 5 bases at J, leaving 8 bases unmatched. This CDR3 has 16 residues. Germline values: CDR1 SGHRS, CDR2 YFSETQ. The DNA of the CDR3 is TGCGCCAGCAGCGCGCCGGGACTAGCGGGAGCCGACGAGCAGTACTTC. Its translation: CASSAPGLAGADEQYF.

This clonotype was counted many times. The chain couples TRBV5-1 to TRBJ2-2; TRBD1 matches 9 bases. This CDR3 has 16 residues. Germline CDR1 is SGHRS and CDR2 is YFSETQ. The V gene end was trimmed by 4 bases and the J gene end by 4 bases; junction bases not matched to a gene: 8. This chain's CDR3 is CASSIDTGGGTGELFF. In DNA form, the CDR3 reads TGCGCCAGCAGCATAGACACAGGGGGCGGCACCGGGGAGCTGTTTTTT.

This clonotype was seen only a few times. CDR3 in amino acids: CSTSSAFGNEQYF. CDR3 DNA sequence: TGCAGCACATCGTCGGCTTTCGGGAACGAGCAGTACTTC. This chain connects TRBV29-1 to TRBJ2-7; D might be TRBD2 (5 bases). Germline lookup yields CDR1 SQVTM and CDR2 ANQGSEA. The CDR3 consists of 13 residues. The V end was cut by 8 bases, the J end by 5 bases, with 19 bases between.

The table lists this clonotype with a few counts. The chain couples TRBV20-1 to TRBJ2-1; 10 bases are shared with TRBD2. V lost 4 bases, J lost 3 bases, and 6 bases stayed unmatched. In germline, CDR1 is DFQATT, CDR2 SNEGSKA (reference sequence). The CDR3 covers 15 residues. CDR3 nucleotide sequence: TGCAGTGCTATAAATAGCGGGGGGCTCTACAATGAGCAGTTCTTC. It specifies CSAINSGGLYNEQFF.

The chain uses TRBV5-1 and TRBJ2-6, with D maybe TRBD2 (5 bases). V dropped 0 bases and J dropped 2 bases, with 12 bases sitting between them. The CDR3 has 17 residues. Germline V gives CDR1 SGHRS, CDR2 YFSETQ. CDR3 in amino acids: CASSLAQRSPGANVLTF. In DNA form, the CDR3 reads TGCGCCAGCAGCTTGGCCCAGCGGTCTCCTGGGGCCAACGTCCTGACTTTC.

This clonotype was counted at least ten times. This chain links TRBV2 with TRBJ2-7; 7 bases map to TRBD2. Trimming removed 5 bases from V and 3 bases from J; junction bases left unmatched: 10. The length of the CDR3 is 15 residues. The germline V gene encodes CDR1 SNHLY and CDR2 FYNNEI. CDR3 bases: TGTGCCAGCAGTCCGCAAGCGGGGCCCAACTACGAGCAGTACTTC. Translating it yields CASSPQAGPNYEQYF.

This clonotype was counted only a few times. The V gene is TRBV5-1, the J gene TRBJ2-2, with D possibly matching TRBD2 (6 bases). Germline CDR1 and CDR2: SGHRS and YFSETQ. Deletions cut 4 bases from V and 1 base from J, with 14 bases between. This CDR3 spans 16 amino acids. CDR3 sequence (DNA): TGCGCCAGCAGCCTCGAAGGAGGGAGGAACACCGGGGAGCTGTTTTTT. This encodes CASSLEGGRNTGELFF.

The V gene is TRBV7-6, the J gene TRBJ2-7; D is uncertain. Germline V lookup: CDR1 SGHVS, CDR2 FNYEAQ. Trimming took 5 bases from V and 6 from J, leaving 14 bases between them. The CDR3 runs to 13 residues. CDR3 bases: TGTGCCAGCAGCCTATCCCGTGGTACCGAGCAGTACTTC. Its protein product is CASSLSRGTEQYF.

This clonotype has a handful of counts. The rearrangement joins TRBV20-1 to TRBJ2-7; 9 bases fit TRBD1. V dropped 6 bases and J dropped 3; count of bases not matched to a gene: 6. The CDR3 contains 13 residues. Germline V gene sequence: CDR1 DFQATT, CDR2 SNEGSKA (reference sequence). CDR3 nucleotide sequence: TGCAGTGCGCCGGGACAGGGTCTCTACGAGCAGTACTTC. It is translated as CSAPGQGLYEQYF.

V is TRBV29-1 and J is TRBJ2-5; D tentatively fits TRBD1 or TRBD2 (5 bases each). The germline V and J ends were trimmed by 5 bases and 5 bases, with 12 bases remaining between them. CDR1 and CDR2 (germline): SQVTM, ANQGSEA. The length of the CDR3 is 12 residues. CDR3 loop: CSVTLEGETQYF. The CDR3 nucleotides read TGCAGCGTTACCCTTGAGGGGGAGACCCAGTACTTC.

This clonotype was seen many times. CDR3 sequence reads: CASSLWGTAAEYGYTF. DNA for the CDR3: TGTGCCAGCAGTCTATGGGGGACTGCGGCGGAGTATGGCTACACCTTC. The genes are TRBV12-3 or TRBV12-4 and TRBJ1-2, with D possibly TRBD1 on 5 matching bases. The CDR3 runs 16 residues. Trimming left V 5 bases short and J 5 bases short, with 21 bases between.

CDR3 nucleotides: TGTGCCAGCAGCCACCTGATTGGAGCGGGGGACCCCGAGCAGTACTTC. Protein sequence: CASSHLIGAGDPEQYF. The chain couples TRBV7-8 to TRBJ2-7, with 8 bases identical to TRBD2. The CDR3 sequence is 16 residues long. V lost 5 bases, J lost 6 bases, and 15 bases stayed unmatched. Germline assignment: CDR1 SGHVS and CDR2 FQNEAQ.

In this sample, this clonotype turned up many times. The V gene is TRBV6-2 or TRBV6-3, the J gene TRBJ2-5; no clear D. Trimming removed 6 bases from V and 3 bases from J, with 8 bases in between. The CDR3 loop spans 12 amino acids. The germline gives CDR1 MNHEY, CDR2 SVGEGT. CDR3 DNA sequence: TGTGCCAGCAGCCTCAACAAAGAGACCCAGTACTTC. It is translated as CASSLNKETQYF.

The rearrangement joins TRBV24-1 to TRBJ1-2, with D unclear. Germline V gene data show CDR1 as KGHDR and CDR2 as SFDVKD. V was shortened by 5 bases and J by 2 bases, with 11 bases between the two germline ends. This CDR3 region has 14 residues. This chain's CDR3 is CATSAGRNNYGYTF. For the CDR3, the DNA is TGTGCCACCAGTGCGGGAAGGAACAACTATGGCTACACCTTC.

The gene calls are TRBV5-1 and TRBJ2-3; no firm D call. V shed 0 bases and J shed 2 bases, with 16 bases lying between them. The CDR3 runs 17 residues. The germline gives CDR1 SGHRS, CDR2 YFSETQ. Here the CDR3 reads CASSLAGPGGSTDTQYF. The CDR3, as DNA: TGCGCCAGCAGCTTGGCCGGCCCGGGCGGATCCACAGATACGCAGTATTTT.

J is TRBJ2-3 and V is TRBV7-2, with 9 bases lining up with TRBD2. The length of the CDR3 is 15 residues. Germline CDR1 reads SGHTA; CDR2 reads FQGNSA. V shed 6 bases, J shed 6 bases, and the junction held 10 bases outside the gene matches. CDR3 coding DNA: TGTGCCAGCAGGGCGACTAGCGGTACATTGGATACGCAGTATTTT. Amino acid sequence: CASRATSGTLDTQYF.

CDR3 DNA sequence: TGTGCCAGCAGCCCCCGGGGTCGGAGCTATGGCTACACCTTC. Residues: CASSPRGRSYGYTF. This chain connects TRBV12-3 or TRBV12-4 to TRBJ1-2; D unclear. Trimming left V 6 bases short and J 4 bases short, with 15 bases between. The CDR3 loop spans 14 amino acids.

Within the sample, this clonotype is large. The rearrangement joins TRBV4-1 to TRBJ2-2; 9 bases are shared with TRBD1. This CDR3 is 16 amino acids long. Germline trimming cut 4 bases from V and 4 bases from J; bases unmatched to any gene: 7. Germline CDR1 and CDR2: MGHRA and YSYEKL. Here the CDR3 reads CASSPSGTGLTGELFF. The CDR3 DNA is TGCGCCAGCAGCCCGTCGGGGACAGGGCTCACCGGGGAGCTGTTTTTT.

This clonotype has only one observation. The gene calls are TRBV5-6 and TRBJ1-2; D perhaps matches TRBD1 (5 bases). The V gene's germline CDR1 is SGHDT and CDR2 YYEEEE. The CDR3 has 15 amino acids. Trimming pared 4 bases from V and 3 bases from J, leaving 16 bases between. CDR3 sequence: CASSPSPSGDYGYTF. In DNA form, the CDR3 reads TGTGCCAGCAGCCCCAGTCCCTCGGGGGACTATGGCTACACCTTC.